This T cell receptor (beta chain) was captured in a study of OX40 agonist ivuxolimab in advanced cancers. Study-wide context: It was ivuxolimab, an agonistic anti-OX40 (CD134) antibody, that patients were treated with. Every 2 weeks, patients received ivuxolimab intravenously, dosed at 0.01 to 10 mg/kg. Patients enrolled in dose escalation were diagnosed with hepatocellular carcinoma, melanoma, renal cell or head and neck cancer. General study results and limits: CD8+ T cells were the subset that, on average, had more expanded clones than CD4+.

Worth noting for this clone: Its antigen is unidentified.

The germline CDR1 and CDR2 sequences are SGHRS and YFSETQ. V was clipped by 2 bases and J by 2 bases, with 8 bases between them. This CDR3 has 14 residues. Some clones are missing from TCRdb's copy, which holds only in-frame ones; the method was immunoSEQ multiplex PCR. The sample has roughly 67,000 clones, roughly 86% seen once. Sequenced here: CD4+ or CD8+ T cells sorted from blood, sampled in a trial of the OX40 agonist ivuxolimab. The receptor was isolated from an adult with an advanced solid tumor such as melanoma, head and neck, liver or kidney cancer. The chain joins TRBV5-1 to TRBJ1-5; D is ambiguous. The CDR3 here is CASSLRAGNQPQHF. The CDR3 DNA reads as TGCGCCAGCAGCTTAAGGGCAGGCAATCAGCCCCAGCATTTT.